Below, 9 T cell receptor beta chains from the same sample are listed, as sequenced in a study of radiation and T cells in renal cell carcinoma. Time point specified: blood 2 weeks post-SBRT. Treatment given: 15 Gy SBRT to primary tumor, nephrectomy 4 weeks later. Profiled with immunoSEQ multiplex PCR; TCRdb holds only in-frame clones, not every one. The table has 65,000 to 80,000 clones, about 86% seen once; the top ten hold 20% to 25%. Sequencing used blood, obtained from a patient whose treatment included radiotherapy and nephrectomy. These receptors were collected from a woman in her fifties or sixties with renal cell carcinoma.

The CDR3 protein is CATATANTEAFF. The CDR3 DNA follows: TGTGCCACCGCGACAGCGAACACTGAAGCTTTCTTT. The chain recombines TRBV27 with TRBJ1-1, with D maybe TRBD1 (5 bases). V gave up 10 bases and J gave up 1 base, with 10 bases separating them. The CDR3 contains 12 residues. Germline CDR1 and CDR2: MNHEY and SMNVEV (reference sequence).

The gene calls are TRBV29-1 and TRBJ2-5; 10 nucleotides align to TRBD2. The CDR3 runs 15 residues. Germline lookup yields CDR1 SQVTM and CDR2 ANQGSEA. V shed 7 bases and J 4 bases; nucleotides not matched to a gene: 12. CDR3 bases: TGCAGCGCTGGGGCAGCGGGGGGGCTCGGAGAGACCCAGTACTTC. The encoded protein is CSAGAAGGLGETQYF.

The chain carries TRBV7-2 and TRBJ1-4; 7 bases line up with TRBD1. Trimming removed 1 base from V and 8 bases from J; junction bases left unmatched: 7. CDR1 and CDR2 from the germline V gene are SGHTA and FQGNSA. The CDR3 contains 15 residues. CDR3 amino acids: CASSLVGPGGEKLFF. The CDR3 coding sequence is TGTGCCAGCAGCTTAGTGGGGCCAGGGGGGGAAAAACTGTTTTTT.

The V gene is TRBV7-8, the J gene TRBJ2-7; D is perhaps TRBD1 or TRBD2 (5 bases each). V lost 5 bases, J lost 3 bases, and 17 bases lay in between. Germline CDR1 is SGHVS and CDR2 is FQNEAQ. CDR3 length: 15 residues. CDR3 DNA: TGTGCCAGCAGCCCCACCTCCCGGGACGACTACGAGCAGTACTTC. Its protein product is CASSPTSRDDYEQYF.

This chain connects TRBV2 to TRBJ2-6; a possible D gene is TRBD1 (5 bases). This CDR3 spans 15 amino acids. The V gene lost 3 bases and the J gene lost 6 bases, with 12 bases spanning the gap. The germline CDR1 and CDR2 sequences are SNHLY and FYNNEI. This CDR3 is CASSDNRWLANVLTF. For the CDR3, the DNA is TGTGCCAGCAGTGATAACAGGTGGCTGGCCAACGTCCTGACTTTC.

The chain joins TRBV9 to TRBJ1-2, with 7 bases fitting TRBD1. The germline V gene encodes CDR1 SGDLS and CDR2 YYNGEE. Trimming removed 0 bases from V and 4 bases from J; junction bases left unmatched: 3. The CDR3 totals 14 residues. DNA of the CDR3: TGTGCCAGCAGCGTAGAGGGGGCTTCCTATGGCTACACCTTC. This translates into CASSVEGASYGYTF.

The rearrangement uses TRBV11-2 and TRBJ2-3, with 7 bases fitting TRBD1. The CDR3 loop spans 15 amino acids. V gave up 4 bases and J gave up 3 bases; unmatched junction bases: 7. The germline V gene has CDR1 SGHAT and CDR2 FQNNGV. Here the CDR3 DNA reads TGTGCCAGCAGCTCCGACAGGGAGCGGACAGATACGCAGTATTTT. Residues: CASSSDRERTDTQYF.

V is TRBV18 and J is TRBJ2-2; D remains unclear. Germline loops: CDR1 KGHSH, CDR2 LQKENI. V shed 3 bases and J shed 7 bases, with 12 bases lying between them. The CDR3 spans 14 residues. The CDR3 here is CASSPLGLVGELFF. DNA for the CDR3: TGTGCCAGCTCACCCCTCGGCCTGGTCGGGGAGCTGTTTTTT.

The rearrangement joins TRBV28 to TRBJ2-1; perhaps TRBD1 as D (5 bases). CDR1 is MDHEN, CDR2 SYDVKM, per germline. The CDR3 extends over 11 amino acids. The V end was cut by 7 bases, the J end by 7 bases, with 8 bases between. The CDR3 loop is CASTGRNEQFF. CDR3 DNA: TGTGCCAGCACAGGGCGGAATGAGCAGTTCTTC.